This TCR beta chain appears in the sequencing data of a study of Ad26.COV2.S vaccination and SARS-CoV-2 variants (dated by TCRdb to about 2021). In the study overall: Donors in the vaccine arm were drawn from COV1001, a multicentre, randomized, double-blind, placebo-controlled phase I-IIa trial testing Ad26.COV2.S in healthy adults. The TCR-sequenced set comprised approximately 32 samples: some 20 Ad26.COV2.S vaccine recipients, 5 placebo recipients and 8 SARS-CoV-2 convalescent individuals. TCRbeta repertoire sequencing was used to assess the specificity and breadth of SARS-CoV-2-reactive T cell receptors after Ad26.COV2.S vaccination. Ad26.COV2.S was administered intramuscularly at 5 x 10^10 or 1 x 10^11 viral particles, either as a single shot or as two shots given 56 days apart. Participants in the trial were split at random into five groups of five each, receiving low-dose or high-dose Ad26.COV2.S once or twice, or else placebo on both occasions. Throughout the experiments and outcome assessment, investigators stayed blinded to trial group allocation.

The treatment or condition label for this specimen denotes: around 19 received Ad26.COV2.S at low or high dose, single or two shots; about 5 received placebo; per-sample allocation not given. For vaccine and placebo recipients, repertoires were sequenced using samples collected on day 63 after the first injection. Between 29 July and 7 August 2020, Cohort 1b enrolled around 25 adults aged 18-55 years at one site in Boston, USA. Ad26.COV2.S was a replication-incompetent adenovirus type 26 vector expressing a prefusion-stabilized SARS-CoV-2 spike protein from the original Wuhan strain. Concerning this clone: Which antigen it targets is not known. The sample holds no much larger clone one base away, and base qualities are not on file.

TCRbeta CDR3 regions were sequenced with the immunoSEQ Assay. After extraction, genomic DNA underwent amplification by bias-controlled multiplex PCR, followed by high-throughput sequencing. On the authors' methods: To quantify the absolute abundance of every unique TCRbeta CDR3 region, sequences were collapsed and filtered. Usable DNA was measured by amplifying reference genes present in all nucleated cells, and TCRbeta template counts were normalized to that usable DNA to estimate T cell fraction. Repertoire TCRs were annotated as SARS-CoV-2-specific by exact matching of V gene, CDR3 amino acid sequence and J gene to a known reactive TCR set. MIRA supplied the reference SARS-CoV-2 TCR set, which was filtered for enrichment in COVID-19-positive ImmuneCODE repertoires so that public or cross-reactive TCRs were removed. Using the MIRA antigens, annotated TCRs were further analysed by specific ORF or by position within an ORF. Breadth was defined as annotated unique rearrangements over total unique productive rearrangements; depth was the summed frequency of those rearrangements. Two-sided Wilcoxon rank-sum tests were used to compare TCR breadth between groups. What TCRdb holds here is the immuneACCESS table cut down to in-frame rearrangements. Part of the clones is not present; checked against another copy, under half of the missing clones reflect an unresolved V gene, and the others are unexplained. That table is the source of V, J and clone size, and D and trimming were worked out from the DNA. This sample is represented by about 370,000 clones; approximately 91% of them were singletons. The ten largest clones represent 3.5% of the sample.

General conclusions and limits of the study: Comparable non-spike TCR breadth was observed between vaccine and placebo recipients, consistent with only spike being contained in the vaccine. The study was not powered for comparison of responses between vaccine doses or regimens. After vaccination, spike-specific CD8+ and CD4+ T cell responses were reported to show substantial breadth. Spike-specific TCR breadth was higher in Ad26.COV2.S recipients than in placebo recipients (P = 0.0014). According to the authors, total T cell responses may have been underestimated by the TCR breadth and depth analyses.

V is pruned by 0 bases and J by 4 bases, leaving 9 bases of the junction without a gene match. Counted from cysteine to phenylalanine, this CDR3 has 18 amino acids. Just the 54-base CDR3 DNA is kept, in frame starting at base 1. Reading the germline V gene gives CDR1 LGHNT and CDR2 FRNRAP. Recombination joined TRBV12-5 with TRBJ1-1, with 12 bases aligning to TRBD1. The source was peripheral blood, collected in a trial of Ad26.COV2.S vaccine versus placebo. This sequence originates from a person aged 18-60 years who received the Ad26.COV2.S COVID-19 vaccine or a placebo. The CDR3 has the sequence CASGLVSGTGGASTEAFF. The nucleotides are TGTGCTAGTGGTTTGGTATCCGGGACAGGGGGCGCCAGCACTGAAGCTTTCTTT.